This T cell receptor beta chain came from a study of blood T cell repertoires in COVID-19. About the study: Both acute and convalescent COVID-19 samples were obtained from the United States, Italy and Spain. PBMCs, B-cell-depleted T cells, or T cells were the source of the cDNA or gDNA that made up the material.

Trimming removed 3 bases from V and 1 base from J, with 12 bases in between. The germline CDR1 and CDR2 sequences are LNHDA and SQIVND (reference sequence). The length of the CDR3 is 15 residues. Original methodology: Amplification of reference gene primers provided the estimated nucleated cell counts. Clones were sequenced by immunoSEQ multiplex PCR, and TCRdb holds only the in-frame ones, with some missing. V, J and clone size derive from that table, while D and trimming were established from the DNA sequence. The sample yields hundreds of thousands of clones, around 90% seen once. This TCR was sampled from an elderly man with acute or convalescent COVID-19. V and J are TRBV19 and TRBJ2-5; possibly TRBD2 for D (5 bases). Sequences were obtained from peripheral blood. For the CDR3, the DNA is TGTGCCAGTAGTATCTTGGGTGGGAGCCAAGAGACCCAGTACTTC. Amino acid sequence: CASSILGGSQETQYF. The full variable domain, its missing parts supplied by reference TRBV19 and TRBJ2-5, is DGGITQSPKYLFRKEGQNVTLSCEQNLNHDAMYWYRQDPGQGLRLIYYSQIVNDFQKGDIAEGYSVSREKKESFPLTVTSAQKNPTAFYLCASSILGGSQETQYFGPGTRLLVL.